This passage covers 7 T cell receptor beta chains from one sample sequenced in a study of T cell repertoires in cytomegalovirus infection (dated by TCRdb to the late 2010s). Sequencer: Illumina HiSeq 1500. TCRdb reran the public reads through fastp at Q25 and MiXCR, keeping productive beta chains. Duplicate CDR3 protein sequences are folded into a single record with the most common DNA and genes. In all, the sample holds about 190,000 distinct CDR3 sequences, and approximately 9.6% of those were seen once. Jointly, the top ten make up approximately 4.2% of the sample. The sequenced material came from PBMCs. The receptors derive from a human donor in good health (CMV status not recorded). Some clones in this sample may be carry-over from other donors' samples.

This clonotype was seen ten or more times. CDR3 sequence reads: CASSLVSLAEYNEQFF. The CDR3 DNA sequence: TGTGCCAGCAGCTTAGTAAGTCTAGCGGAGTACAATGAGCAGTTCTTC. The V and J genes are TRBV11-2 and TRBJ2-1, with 7 bases that match TRBD2. The germline CDR1 and CDR2 sequences are SGHAT and FQNNGV. This CDR3 is 16 amino acids long. Losses at the gene ends were 1 base for V and 4 bases for J; bases not matched to a gene: 7.

Many counts were recorded for this clonotype. CDR3: CASSSDSSYGYTF. Here the CDR3 DNA reads TGTGCCAGCAGTTCGGACAGTTCCTATGGCTACACCTTC. The rearrangement joins TRBV12-3 or TRBV12-4 to TRBJ1-2; tentative D call: TRBD1 (6 bases). V shed 4 bases and J shed 4 bases, with 10 bases lying between them. This CDR3 comprises 13 residues.

This clonotype was observed a few times. The genes are TRBV18 and TRBJ2-3, with TRBD2 matching over 11 bases. The germline V gene encodes CDR1 KGHSH and CDR2 LQKENI. CDR3 length equals 16 residues. V lost 3 bases and J lost 4; bases outside the gene matches: 6. The DNA of the CDR3 is TGTGCCAGCTCACCGACCTCGACTAGCGGGGCAGATACGCAGTATTTT. It encodes CASSPTSTSGADTQYF.

The rearrangement links TRBV6-2 or TRBV6-3 to TRBJ2-1, with 9 nucleotides matching TRBD2. Losses at the gene ends were 2 bases for V and 0 bases for J; bases not matched to a gene: 2. Germline-derived CDR1 and CDR2 are MNHEY and SVGEGT. The CDR3 has 16 residues. The CDR3 coding sequence is TGTGCCAGCAGTTACGGCGGGAGGGGCTCCTACAATGAGCAGTTCTTC. Its translation is CASSYGGRGSYNEQFF.

This clonotype was seen ten or more times. The chain employs TRBV20-1 and TRBJ2-7, with 11 bases fitting TRBD1. Germline loops: CDR1 DFQATT, CDR2 SNEGSKA (reference sequence). Trimming took 6 bases from V and 5 from J; bases not matched to a gene: 12. The CDR3 contains 15 residues. CDR3 bases: TGCAGTGCGTCATACCGGGACAGGGGGTTCCACGAGCAGTACTTC. It translates to CSASYRDRGFHEQYF.

This clonotype came up many times. V is TRBV12-3 or TRBV12-4 and J is TRBJ2-2; 7 nucleotides agree with TRBD1. The CDR3 consists of 14 residues. V shed 4 bases, J shed 7 bases, and the junction held 6 bases outside the gene matches. The CDR3 spells CASSSDTGVGELFF. The CDR3 DNA follows: TGTGCCAGCAGTTCAGATACAGGGGTCGGGGAGCTGTTTTTT.

This clonotype was seen repeatedly, ten times or more. The chain joins TRBV7-2 to TRBJ1-4; tentatively, D is TRBD1 (6 bases). V was trimmed by 3 bases and J by 4 bases, leaving 18 bases between them. Germline V gene sequence: CDR1 SGHTA, CDR2 FQGNSA. This CDR3 contains 17 residues. The CDR3 DNA follows: TGTGCCAGCAGCTTTGTACTGGGGGGCAGAGATAATGAAAAACTGTTTTTT. Its protein product is CASSFVLGGRDNEKLFF.